A single T cell receptor beta chain is shown here with its context. The CDR3 runs to 15 residues. Trimming took off 1 base at V and 2 bases at J, with 10 bases between the two ends. CDR1 is SGHTA and CDR2 is FQGTGA in the germline V gene. Assay used: immunoSEQ multiplex PCR; TCRdb lists only in-frame clones, some missing. The sample holds about 180,000 clones, about 90% seen once. This entry comes from a study of control samples from healthy donors and cancer patients. The receptor comes from a woman aged 45-60 years in good health. The V gene is TRBV7-3, the J gene TRBJ2-3; TRBD2 is a possible D gene (6 bases). Sequencing used blood. CDR3 region: CASSLSGDHTDTQYF. DNA of the CDR3: TGTGCCAGCAGCTTAAGCGGGGATCACACAGATACGCAGTATTTT.